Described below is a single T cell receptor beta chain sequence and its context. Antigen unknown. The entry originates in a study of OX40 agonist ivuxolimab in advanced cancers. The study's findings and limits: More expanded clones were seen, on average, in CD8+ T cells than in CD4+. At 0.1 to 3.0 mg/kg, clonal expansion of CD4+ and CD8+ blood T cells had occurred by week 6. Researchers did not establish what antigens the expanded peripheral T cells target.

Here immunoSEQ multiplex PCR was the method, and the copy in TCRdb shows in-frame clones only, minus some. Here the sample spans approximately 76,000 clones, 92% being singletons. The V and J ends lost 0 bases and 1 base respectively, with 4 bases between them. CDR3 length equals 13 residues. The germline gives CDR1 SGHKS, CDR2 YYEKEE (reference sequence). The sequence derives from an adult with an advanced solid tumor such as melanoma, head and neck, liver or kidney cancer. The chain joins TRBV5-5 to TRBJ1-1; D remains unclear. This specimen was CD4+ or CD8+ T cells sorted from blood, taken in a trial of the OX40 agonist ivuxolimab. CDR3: CASSLDRNTEAFF. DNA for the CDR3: TGTGCCAGCAGCTTGGATCGGAACACTGAAGCTTTCTTT. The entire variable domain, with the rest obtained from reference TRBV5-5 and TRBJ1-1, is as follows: DAGVTQSPTHLIKTRGQQVTLRCSPISGHKSVSWYQQVLGQGPQFIFQYYEKEERGRGNFPDRFSARQFPNYSSELNVNALLLGDSALYLCASSLDRNTEAFFGQGTRLTVV.